This T cell receptor (beta chain) was sequenced during a study of glioma-infiltrating T cells after dendritic cell vaccination. V gave up 1 base and J gave up 1 base, with 12 bases separating them. Per the germline V gene, CDR1 is SGHRS and CDR2 is YFSETQ. CDR3 length equals 15 residues. Up to about 2 ug genomic DNA was used for TCRB CDR3 amplification. The primer mix had 60 V beta and 13 J beta primers. Only in-frame clones appear in the TCRdb table, and some are missing; sequencing was by immunoSEQ multiplex PCR. Found here are about 92,000 clones, just over 85% of them singletons; the top ten hold 15% to 19%. Before vaccination, two weeks after the third vaccination, and at progression, PBMC were collected.

V usage is TRBV5-1 and J usage is TRBJ2-7; possibly TRBD1 for D (5 bases). The TCR comes from a human donor with glioblastoma. This specimen consisted of blood, obtained before dendritic cell vaccination. CDR3 residues: CASSLQGSGSYEQYF. In DNA form, the CDR3 reads TGCGCCAGCAGCTTGCAGGGAAGTGGGTCCTACGAGCAGTACTTC.